These 5 T cell receptor beta chains were sequenced from one sample in a study of blood T cell repertoires in COVID-19. Repertoires were generated with immunoSEQ multiplex PCR, while TCRdb's copy carries only in-frame clones and drops some. The table shows about 200,000 clones, with more than 65% occurring only once. Sequenced sample: PBMCs or T cells enriched from blood (not recorded which). These receptors all stem from a man aged 35-49 years who had recovered from COVID-19.

This chain connects TRBV4-2 to TRBJ1-4; no clear D. The CDR3 length is 17 residues. Germline CDR1 is LGHNA and CDR2 is YNFKEQ. Trimming removed 0 bases from V and 4 bases from J, with 15 bases in between. Written as DNA, the CDR3 is TGTGCCAGCAGCCAAGATCCAATCGGGAAAGGTAATGAAAAACTGTTTTTT. It yields the protein CASSQDPIGKGNEKLFF.

The gene calls are TRBV15 and TRBJ2-7; maybe TRBD2 (5 bases). Germline CDR1 is LNHNV and CDR2 is YYDKDF (reference sequence). CDR3 length: 15 amino acids. V was pared by 0 bases and J by 3 bases, with 12 bases between. CDR3 sequence: CATSRDTGGLYEQYF. The CDR3 DNA is TGTGCCACCAGCAGAGATACCGGAGGTCTCTACGAGCAGTACTTC.

This chain uses TRBV28 with TRBJ1-4, with D unclear. Germline V CDR1 and CDR2: MDHEN, SYDVKM. V lost 4 bases and J 6 bases, leaving 15 bases between the germline ends. The CDR3 loop spans 15 amino acids. The CDR3 bases are TGTGCCAGCAGTTCACCCGGAGGGTCGTATGAAAAACTGTTTTTT. The encoded protein is CASSSPGGSYEKLFF.

The rearrangement links TRBV29-1 to TRBJ1-4, with 7 bases that match TRBD1. Germline CDR1 and CDR2: SQVTM and ANQGSEA. There are 13 residues in the CDR3. The junction had 5 bases not matched to a gene; V was cut back by 6 bases and J by 4 bases. CDR3 DNA: TGCAGCGTCCGGGACAGTCATAATGAAAAACTGTTTTTT. Protein product: CSVRDSHNEKLFF.

The chain employs TRBV11-3 and TRBJ1-2; TRBD1 aligns across 7 bases. Germline V gene data show CDR1 as SGHNT and CDR2 as YENEEA. Trimming cost V 3 bases and J 4 bases; bases outside gene matches: 2. The CDR3 has 13 residues. CDR3 sequence (DNA): TGTGCCAGCAGCTTTCAGGGGGGCTATGGCTACACCTTC. As protein: CASSFQGGYGYTF.